This entry lists 27 T cell receptor beta chains sequenced from one sample in a study of regulatory T cells in long-lasting Graves disease. Time point given: newly diagnosed GD, antithyroid drugs for less than 3 months. PBMC-extracted RNA yielded the TCR library. HTBI primers from iRepertoire and Arm-PCR of CDR3 regions yielded the TCR beta libraries. TCRdb redid the calling of the multiplex PCR reads with MiXCR, one entry per CDR3 protein. Of some 500,000 distinct CDR3 sequences listed, around 15% are singletons. These same data were also listed under a study on T cells in Graves' hyperthyroidism and ophthalmopathy.

The source was peripheral blood mononuclear cells (PBMCs), collected at new diagnosis, from a patient treated with antithyroid drugs. Source of these receptors: a woman aged 40 to 65 with Graves disease.

CDR3 in DNA: TGTGCCAGCAGACGGACACCGGATAACTATGGCTACACCTTC. Its translation: CASRRTPDNYGYTF. V and J are TRBV5-4 and TRBJ1-2, with D maybe TRBD1 (5 bases). CDR3 length equals 14 residues. From germline, CDR1 is SGHNT and CDR2 YYREEE (reference sequence). The V end was cut by 5 bases, the J end by 1 base, with 12 bases between.

At least ten counts were recorded for this clonotype. This sequence joins TRBV3-1 and TRBJ2-3; D gene unclear. The CDR3 loop spans 15 amino acids. Looked up from germline, CDR1 is LGHDT and CDR2 is YNNKEL (reference sequence). Trimming shortened V by 0 bases and J by 8 bases, and 15 bases separated the two germline ends. CDR3 sequence (DNA): TGTGCCAGCAGCCAAGATGGGTCCGTCCCGGGTACGCAGTATTTT. Translated, it gives CASSQDGSVPGTQYF.

As to this clonotype: With a much larger clone just one base away, this may be a read error. The chain links TRBV6-2 or TRBV6-3 to TRBJ2-7; tentative D call: TRBD1 (6 bases). Germline V gives CDR1 MNHEY, CDR2 SVGEGT. This CDR3 spans 12 amino acids. For the CDR3, the DNA is TGTGCCGGCAGTGACTCTCAGGGGAAGCAGTACTTC. This encodes CAGSDSQGKQYF.

This clonotype has a count of ten or more. The genes are TRBV28 and TRBJ2-7; D is unclear. This CDR3 spans 12 amino acids. V lost 6 bases to trimming and J lost 4 bases, with 10 bases between them. CDR1 MDHEN and CDR2 SYDVKM come from the germline V gene. In DNA form, the CDR3 reads TGTGCCAGCAGCCCTTTAAAGTACGAGCAGTACTTC. Protein sequence: CASSPLKYEQYF.

This clonotype was detected many times. The rearrangement links TRBV20-1 to TRBJ1-2, with 8 bases that match TRBD1. The germline V gene has CDR1 DFQATT and CDR2 SNEGSKA (reference sequence). With 4 bases clipped from V and 3 bases from J, the junction kept 1 base outside the gene matches. The CDR3 consists of 12 residues. In DNA form, the CDR3 reads TGCAGTGCTAACAGGGGGGACTATGGCTACACCTTC. It yields the protein CSANRGDYGYTF.

The V and J genes are TRBV18 and TRBJ2-2; possibly TRBD2 for D (6 bases). CDR3 length: 14 residues. Per germline, CDR1 KGHSH and CDR2 LQKENI. V was clipped by 6 bases and J by 6 bases, with 14 bases between them. CDR3 in DNA: TGTGCCAGCTCGCCAGAGGAGGGATCCGGGGAGCTGTTTTTT. It encodes CASSPEEGSGELFF. The complete variable domain, with remaining parts taken from reference TRBV18 and TRBJ2-2, reads NAGVMQNPRHLVRRRGQEARLRCSPMKGHSHVYWYRQLPEEGLKFMVYLQKENIIDESGMPKERFSAEFPKEGPSILRIQQVVRGDSAAYFCASSPEEGSGELFFGEGSRLTVL.

The chain joins TRBV30 to TRBJ1-1, with D maybe TRBD1 (5 bases). Germline assignment: CDR1 GTSNPN and CDR2 SVGIG (reference sequence). V was shortened by 5 bases and J by 1 base, with 17 bases between the two germline ends. The CDR3 is made up of 15 amino acids. CDR3 coding DNA: TGTGCCTGGGCTCGGGACGTCGGACAGAACACTGAAGCTTTCTTT. Residues: CAWARDVGQNTEAFF.

The gene calls are TRBV15 and TRBJ1-3, with D tentatively TRBD1 (5 bases). This CDR3 has 21 amino acids. Trimming removed 0 bases from V and 0 bases from J, with 24 bases in between. CDR1 is LNHNV, CDR2 YYDKDF, per germline (reference sequence). The CDR3 DNA reads TGTGCCACCAGCAGAGATCAGACAGACAATCATCCCGAGAGCTCTGGAAACACCATATATTTT. It encodes CATSRDQTDNHPESSGNTIYF.

In this sample, this clonotype turned up a few times. The chain links TRBV9 to TRBJ1-2; no clear D gene. Germline-derived CDR1 and CDR2 are SGDLS and YYNGEE. The ends were cut back, 0 bases at V and 2 bases at J, with 8 bases in the middle. The CDR3 is made up of 14 amino acids. CDR3 loop: CASSVASGNYGYTF. For the CDR3, the DNA is TGTGCCAGCAGCGTAGCTTCAGGAAACTATGGCTACACCTTC.

Here the CDR3 DNA reads TGCGCCAGCAGCCAAACCGACTGGGGAGAACTGTTTTTT. Translating gives CASSQTDWGELFF. This chain connects TRBV4-1 to TRBJ1-4; D gene uncertain. The V gene lost 2 bases and the J gene lost 12 bases, with 13 bases spanning the gap. Germline CDR1 reads MGHRA; CDR2 reads YSYEKL. The CDR3 loop spans 13 amino acids.

This clonotype was counted between two and nine times. The J gene is TRBJ1-1, the V gene TRBV19; D ambiguous. The CDR3 runs 15 residues. Trimming took off 1 base at V and 6 bases at J, with 15 bases between the two ends. The V gene's germline CDR1 is LNHDA and CDR2 SQIVND (reference sequence). Here the CDR3 reads CASSIGGYSPAEAFF. Here the CDR3 DNA reads TGTGCCAGTAGTATAGGGGGTTATTCTCCCGCTGAAGCTTTCTTT.

The sample holds a few counts of this clonotype. This rearrangement joins TRBV7-9 to TRBJ1-1; perhaps TRBD1 as D (5 bases). This CDR3 has 14 amino acids. Germline V gene sequence: CDR1 SEHNR, CDR2 FQNEAQ (reference sequence). V was trimmed by 5 bases and J by 5 bases, leaving 15 bases between them. CDR3 in amino acids: CASSHGRGSTEAFF. The CDR3 DNA is TGTGCCAGCAGCCATGGAAGGGGCAGTACTGAAGCTTTCTTT.

This clonotype was observed many times. This chain links TRBV2 with TRBJ2-5, with 7 bases matching TRBD1. Germline values: CDR1 SNHLY, CDR2 FYNNEI. CDR3 length equals 17 residues. The junction had 19 bases not matched to a gene; V was cut back by 6 bases and J by 6 bases. CDR3 region: CASRKSNFRHRGQTQYF. The CDR3, as DNA: TGTGCCAGCAGAAAAAGCAACTTCCGGCACAGGGGTCAGACCCAGTACTTC.

In this sample, this clonotype turned up many times. The CDR3 loop is CSARVQFSNAEAFF. CDR3 nucleotide sequence: TGCAGTGCTAGAGTCCAATTTAGCAACGCTGAAGCTTTCTTT. V gene TRBV20-1 combines with J gene TRBJ1-1; no clear D gene. Germline V CDR1 and CDR2: DFQATT, SNEGSKA (reference sequence). Trimming shortened V by 1 base and J by 6 bases, and 15 bases separated the two germline ends. The length of the CDR3 is 14 residues.

This clonotype was seen ten or more times. As DNA, the CDR3 is TGTGCCATCAGTGAGTCGAAGTTCGTTAGATCTAGCACAGATACGCAGTATTTT. This sequence encodes CAISESKFVRSSTDTQYF. The chain couples TRBV10-3 to TRBJ2-3, with unresolved D. Germline V gene lookup returns CDR1 ENHRY and CDR2 SYGVKD. The CDR3 extends over 18 amino acids. V gave up 0 bases and J gave up 0 bases, with 16 bases separating them.

This clonotype was counted between two and nine times. This chain connects TRBV3-1 to TRBJ1-2, with D unresolved. Germline-derived CDR1 and CDR2 are LGHDT and YNNKEL (reference sequence). This CDR3 is built from 12 residues. Trimming removed 8 bases from V and 1 base from J, with 8 bases in between. CDR3 protein: CASSENNYGYTF. The CDR3 nucleotides are TGTGCCAGCTCAGAGAATAACTATGGCTACACCTTC.

This clonotype was picked up many times. The genes are TRBV5-5 and TRBJ1-1, with a possible D match to TRBD1 (5 bases). Per germline, CDR1 SGHKS and CDR2 YYEKEE (reference sequence). Deletions cut 2 bases from V and 6 bases from J, with 14 bases between. The CDR3 totals 14 residues. The chain's CDR3 is CASSLPTTVPEAFF. The CDR3 nucleotides are TGTGCCAGCAGCTTACCAACGACAGTCCCTGAAGCTTTCTTT.

The chain carries TRBV30 and TRBJ1-2, with D unclear. There are 12 residues in the CDR3. Trimming pared 1 base from V and 4 bases from J, leaving 7 bases between. CDR1 and CDR2 from the germline V gene are GTSNPN and SVGIG (reference sequence). Written as DNA, the CDR3 is TGTGCCTGGAGTGCGGGCAGCTATGGCTACACCTTC. Translating gives CAWSAGSYGYTF.

This clonotype was counted a few times. The chain combines TRBV10-3 with TRBJ1-3; no definite D call. Deletions cut 7 bases from V and 3 bases from J, with 10 bases between. Germline CDR1 ENHRY, CDR2 SYGVKD. This CDR3 is built from 13 residues. The CDR3 DNA follows: TGTGCCATCATGCGGGGAATTGGAAACACCATATATTTT. Protein sequence: CAIMRGIGNTIYF.

This chain links TRBV6-1 with TRBJ2-5; 13 positions agree with TRBD2. The V gene's germline CDR1 is MNHNS and CDR2 SASEGT. Trimming took 6 bases from V and 4 from J; bases not matched to a gene: 5. The CDR3 contains 15 residues. Written as DNA, the CDR3 is TGTGCCAGCAGACTAGCGGGGGGGCCCTCAGAGACCCAGTACTTC. It specifies CASRLAGGPSETQYF.

This clonotype was counted at least ten times. The chain links TRBV7-9 to TRBJ1-4; D gene uncertain. The germline V gene has CDR1 SEHNR and CDR2 FQNEAQ (reference sequence). The CDR3 is 15 amino acids. The V gene lost 2 bases and the J gene lost 3 bases, with 10 bases spanning the gap. Here the CDR3 reads CASSLSTNANEKLFF. CDR3 nucleotide sequence: TGTGCCAGCAGCTTAAGTACCAACGCTAATGAAAAACTGTTTTTT.

With regard to this clonotype: This likely traces to a read error, being one base from a far larger clone. This chain uses TRBV11-3 with TRBJ2-5; TRBD2 is a possible D gene (6 bases). The germline gives CDR1 SGHNT, CDR2 YENEEA. The CDR3 is 13 residues long. CDR3 nucleotide sequence: TGTGCCGGCAGCTGGGGGGTGTCAGAGACCCAGTACTTC. It translates to CAGSWGVSETQYF. Using reference TRBV11-3 and TRBJ2-5 for the parts outside the CDR3, the full variable domain is EAGVVQSPRYKIIEKKQPVAFWCNPISGHNTLYWYLQNLGQGPELLIRYENEEAVDDSQLPKDRFSAERLKGVDSTLKIQPAELGDSAVYLCAGSWGVSETQYFGPGTRLLVL.

V usage is TRBV9 and J usage is TRBJ2-3; D may be TRBD2 (7 bases). The V end was cut by 0 bases, the J end by 2 bases, with 13 bases between. The CDR3 sequence is 16 residues long. Germline-derived CDR1 and CDR2 are SGDLS and YYNGEE. The CDR3 region is CASSVDAGANTDTQYF. The DNA of the CDR3 is TGTGCCAGCAGCGTAGATGCGGGGGCCAACACAGATACGCAGTATTTT.

This clonotype was observed a handful of times. The chain couples TRBV7-9 to TRBJ1-1; D remains unclear. V dropped 7 bases and J dropped 0 bases, with 15 bases sitting between them. The germline V gene has CDR1 SEHNR and CDR2 FQNEAQ (reference sequence). The length of the CDR3 is 15 residues. CDR3: CASTPLVSLNTEAFF. The CDR3 nucleotides read TGTGCCAGCACCCCATTAGTTTCTTTGAACACTGAAGCTTTCTTT. Filled out from reference TRBV7-9 and TRBJ1-1, the complete variable domain reads DTGVSQNPRHKITKRGQNVTFRCDPISEHNRLYWYRQTLGQGPEFLTYFQNEAQLEKSRLLSDRFSAERPKGSFSTLEIQRTEQGDSAMYLCASTPLVSLNTEAFFGQGTRLTVV.

This chain joins TRBV2 and TRBJ2-1; D is possibly TRBD2 (6 bases). The CDR3 runs to 14 residues. Germline CDR1 and CDR2: SNHLY and FYNNEI. Trimming took off 7 bases at V and 2 bases at J, with 12 bases between the two ends. The CDR3 loop is CASNDGGTYNEQFF. CDR3 nucleotide sequence: TGTGCCAGCAATGACGGGGGTACCTACAATGAGCAGTTCTTC.

This clonotype was seen more than once but under ten times. The chain is built from TRBV30 and TRBJ2-7; no definite D call. CDR1 and CDR2 (germline): GTSNPN, SVGIG (reference sequence). V lost 3 bases to trimming and J lost 3 bases, with 6 bases between them. This CDR3 spans 11 amino acids. The CDR3: CAWSSGYEQYF. Written as DNA, the CDR3 is TGTGCCTGGAGCTCGGGCTACGAGCAGTACTTC. Variable domain in full (rest from reference TRBV30 and TRBJ2-7): SQTIHQWPATLVQPVGSPLSLECTVEGTSNPNLYWYRQAAGRGLQLLFYSVGIGQISSEVPQNLSASRPQDRQFILSSKKLLLSDSGFYLCAWSSGYEQYFGPGTRLTVT.

The V gene is TRBV12-3 or TRBV12-4, the J gene TRBJ1-2; 7 nucleotides align to TRBD1. V was pared by 5 bases and J by 9 bases, with 6 bases of the junction left unmatched. This CDR3 comprises 12 residues. This chain's CDR3 is CASSPGGGSYTF. For the CDR3, the DNA is TGTGCCAGCAGTCCCGGAGGGGGCAGCTACACCTTC.